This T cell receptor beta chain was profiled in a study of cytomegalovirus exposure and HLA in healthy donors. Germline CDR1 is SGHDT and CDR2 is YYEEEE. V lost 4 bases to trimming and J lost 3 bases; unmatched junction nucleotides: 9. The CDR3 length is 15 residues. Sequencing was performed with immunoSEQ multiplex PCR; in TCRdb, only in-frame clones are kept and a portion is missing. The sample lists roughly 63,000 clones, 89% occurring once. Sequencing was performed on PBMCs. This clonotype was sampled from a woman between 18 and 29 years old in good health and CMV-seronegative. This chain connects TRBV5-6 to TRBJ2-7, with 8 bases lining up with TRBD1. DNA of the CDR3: TGTGCCAGCAGCACGAGAGGACAGGGAATCTACGAGCAGTACTTC. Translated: CASSTRGQGIYEQYF.